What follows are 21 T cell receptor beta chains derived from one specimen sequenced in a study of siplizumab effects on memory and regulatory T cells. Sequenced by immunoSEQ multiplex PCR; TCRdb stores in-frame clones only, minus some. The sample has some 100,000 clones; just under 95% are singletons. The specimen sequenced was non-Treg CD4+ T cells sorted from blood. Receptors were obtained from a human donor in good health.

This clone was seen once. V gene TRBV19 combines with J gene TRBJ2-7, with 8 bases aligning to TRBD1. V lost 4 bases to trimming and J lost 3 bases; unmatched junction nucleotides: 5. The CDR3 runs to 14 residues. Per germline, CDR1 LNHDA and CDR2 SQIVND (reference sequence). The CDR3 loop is CASSRDRGYYEQYF. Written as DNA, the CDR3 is TGTGCCAGTAGTAGAGACAGGGGTTACTACGAGCAGTACTTC.

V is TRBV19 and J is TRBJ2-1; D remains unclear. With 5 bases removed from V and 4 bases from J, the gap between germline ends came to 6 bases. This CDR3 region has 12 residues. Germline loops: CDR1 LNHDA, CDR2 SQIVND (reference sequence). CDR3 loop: CASSFLYNEQFF. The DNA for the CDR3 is TGTGCCAGTAGTTTTTTATACAATGAGCAGTTCTTC.

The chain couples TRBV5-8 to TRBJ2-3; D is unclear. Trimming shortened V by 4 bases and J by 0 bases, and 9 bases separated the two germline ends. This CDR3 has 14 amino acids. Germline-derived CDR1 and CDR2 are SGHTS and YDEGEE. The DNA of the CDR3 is TGTGCCAGCAGCCTTAAAGGGAGCACAGATACGCAGTATTTT. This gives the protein CASSLKGSTDTQYF.

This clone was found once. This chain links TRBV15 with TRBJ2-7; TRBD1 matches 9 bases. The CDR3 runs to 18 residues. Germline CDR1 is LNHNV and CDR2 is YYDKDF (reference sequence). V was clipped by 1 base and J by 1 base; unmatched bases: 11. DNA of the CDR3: TGTGCCACCAGCAGAGCATTGAAAACAGGACAGGGGTCCTACGAGCAGTACTTC. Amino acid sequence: CATSRALKTGQGSYEQYF.

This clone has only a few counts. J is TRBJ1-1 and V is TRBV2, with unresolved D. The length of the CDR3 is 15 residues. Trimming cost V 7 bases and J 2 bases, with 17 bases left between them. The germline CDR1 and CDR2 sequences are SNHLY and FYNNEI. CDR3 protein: CASIERVSSNTEAFF. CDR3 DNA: TGTGCCAGCATCGAACGTGTCAGTTCCAACACTGAAGCTTTCTTT.

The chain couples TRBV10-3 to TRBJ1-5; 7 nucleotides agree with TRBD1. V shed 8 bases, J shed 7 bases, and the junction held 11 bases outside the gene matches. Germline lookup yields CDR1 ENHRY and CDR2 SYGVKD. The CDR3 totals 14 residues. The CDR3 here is CAIGSEGAGQPQHF. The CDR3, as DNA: TGTGCCATCGGGTCTGAGGGGGCCGGGCAGCCCCAGCATTTT.

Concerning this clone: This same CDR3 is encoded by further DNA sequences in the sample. As DNA, the CDR3 is TGTGCCAGCAGCTCCCCACCTCGTTACCACGAGCAGTACTTC. Its translation: CASSSPPRYHEQYF. The chain combines TRBV7-9 with TRBJ2-7; D remains unclear. This CDR3 has 14 amino acids. Trimming removed 4 bases at V and 5 bases at J, with 15 bases between. Germline CDR1 is SEHNR and CDR2 is FQNEAQ (reference sequence).

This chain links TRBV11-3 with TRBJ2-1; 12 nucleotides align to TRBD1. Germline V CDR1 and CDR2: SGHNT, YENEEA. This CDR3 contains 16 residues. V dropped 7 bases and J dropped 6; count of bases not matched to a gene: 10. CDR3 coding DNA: TGTGCCAGCACCTTGGGGGGACAGGGGGCTTTCAATGAGCAGTTCTTC. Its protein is CASTLGGQGAFNEQFF.

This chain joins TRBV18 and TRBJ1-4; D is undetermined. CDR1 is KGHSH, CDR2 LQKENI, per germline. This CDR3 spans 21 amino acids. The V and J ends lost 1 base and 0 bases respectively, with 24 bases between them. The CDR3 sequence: CASSPLRPGSTPVATNEKLFF. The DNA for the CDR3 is TGTGCCAGCTCACCACTTCGTCCCGGGTCCACCCCAGTTGCAACTAATGAAAAACTGTTTTTT.

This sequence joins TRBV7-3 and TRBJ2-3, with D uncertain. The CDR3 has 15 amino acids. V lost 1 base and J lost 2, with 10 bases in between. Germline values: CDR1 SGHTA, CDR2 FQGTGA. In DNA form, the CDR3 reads TGTGCCAGCAGCTTAAATGGGATCGCCACAGATACGCAGTATTTT. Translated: CASSLNGIATDTQYF.

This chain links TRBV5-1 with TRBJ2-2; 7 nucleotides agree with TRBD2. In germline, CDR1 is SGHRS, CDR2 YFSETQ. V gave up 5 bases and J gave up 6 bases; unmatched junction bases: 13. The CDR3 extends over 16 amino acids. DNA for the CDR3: TGCGCCAGCAGGGACCCCCGTGGCGGGAGCCCCGGGGAGCTGTTTTTT. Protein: CASRDPRGGSPGELFF.

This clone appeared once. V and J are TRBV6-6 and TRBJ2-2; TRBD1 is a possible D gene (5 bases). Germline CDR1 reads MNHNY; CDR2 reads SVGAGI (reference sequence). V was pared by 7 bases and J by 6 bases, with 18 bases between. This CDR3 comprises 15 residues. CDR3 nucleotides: TGTGCCAGCATCCAGGGTGGTGGCTTAGCCGGGGAGCTGTTTTTT. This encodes CASIQGGGLAGELFF.

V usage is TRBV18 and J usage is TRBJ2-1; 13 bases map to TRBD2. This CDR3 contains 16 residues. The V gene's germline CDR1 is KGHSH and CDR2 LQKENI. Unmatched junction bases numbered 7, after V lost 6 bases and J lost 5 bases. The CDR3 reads CASSTRTSGRDNEQFF. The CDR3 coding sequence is TGTGCCAGCTCCACCAGAACTAGCGGGAGGGACAATGAGCAGTTCTTC. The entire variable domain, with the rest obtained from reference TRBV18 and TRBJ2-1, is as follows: NAGVMQNPRHLVRRRGQEARLRCSPMKGHSHVYWYRQLPEEGLKFMVYLQKENIIDESGMPKERFSAEFPKEGPSILRIQQVVRGDSAAYFCASSTRTSGRDNEQFFGPGTRLTVL.

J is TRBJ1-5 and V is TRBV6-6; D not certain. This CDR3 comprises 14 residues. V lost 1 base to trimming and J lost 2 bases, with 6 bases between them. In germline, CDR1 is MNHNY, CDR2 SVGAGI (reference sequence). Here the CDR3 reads CASSYYGGNQPQHF. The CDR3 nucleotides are TGTGCCAGCAGTTACTACGGGGGCAATCAGCCCCAGCATTTT.

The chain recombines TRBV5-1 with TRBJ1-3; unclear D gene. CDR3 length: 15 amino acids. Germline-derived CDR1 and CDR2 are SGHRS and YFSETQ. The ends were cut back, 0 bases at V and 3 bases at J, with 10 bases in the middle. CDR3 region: CASSLAGGDGNTIYF. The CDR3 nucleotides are TGCGCCAGCAGCTTGGCGGGCGGGGATGGAAACACCATATATTTT.

DNA of the CDR3: TGTGCCAGCAGCACCGGACAGGGGGCGGTTCAGCCCCAGCATTTT. It specifies CASSTGQGAVQPQHF. The genes are TRBV5-6 and TRBJ1-5; 11 nucleotides line up with TRBD1. The germline gives CDR1 SGHDT, CDR2 YYEEEE. The ends lost 4 bases at V and 6 bases at J; junction bases unmatched: 6. The CDR3 is made up of 15 amino acids.

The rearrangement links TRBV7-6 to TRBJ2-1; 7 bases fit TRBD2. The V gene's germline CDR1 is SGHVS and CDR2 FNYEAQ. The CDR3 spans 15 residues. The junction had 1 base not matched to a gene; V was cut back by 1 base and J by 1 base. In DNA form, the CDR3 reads TGTGCCAGCAGCTTAGGGGGGGGATCCTACAATGAGCAGTTCTTC. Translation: CASSLGGGSYNEQFF.

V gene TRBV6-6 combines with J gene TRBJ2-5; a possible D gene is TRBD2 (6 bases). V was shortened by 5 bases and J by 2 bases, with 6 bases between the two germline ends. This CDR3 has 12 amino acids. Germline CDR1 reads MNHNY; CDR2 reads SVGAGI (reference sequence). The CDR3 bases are TGTGCCAGCAGTCGGGGGCAAGAGACCCAGTACTTC. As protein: CASSRGQETQYF.

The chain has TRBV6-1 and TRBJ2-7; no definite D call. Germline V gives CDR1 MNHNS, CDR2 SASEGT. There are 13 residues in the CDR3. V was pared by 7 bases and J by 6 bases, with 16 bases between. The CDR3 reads CASIPSRPSEQYF. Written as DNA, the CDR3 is TGTGCCAGCATTCCCAGTCGGCCCTCCGAGCAGTACTTC.

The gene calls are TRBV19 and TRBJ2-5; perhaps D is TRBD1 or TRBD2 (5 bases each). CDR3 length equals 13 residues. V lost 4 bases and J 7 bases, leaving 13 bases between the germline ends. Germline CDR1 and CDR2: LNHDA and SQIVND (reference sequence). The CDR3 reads CASSRGAGGTQYF. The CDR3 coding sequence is TGTGCCAGTAGTAGAGGGGCCGGTGGGACCCAGTACTTC.

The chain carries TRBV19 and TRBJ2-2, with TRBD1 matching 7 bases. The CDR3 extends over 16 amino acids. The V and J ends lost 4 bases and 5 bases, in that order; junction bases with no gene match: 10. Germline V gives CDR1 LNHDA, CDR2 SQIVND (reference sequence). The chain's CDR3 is CASSTATGPVTGELFF. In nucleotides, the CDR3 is TGTGCCAGTAGTACCGCGACAGGGCCTGTGACCGGGGAGCTGTTTTTT.